This T cell receptor (beta chain) is drawn from a study of T cell responses to AZD1222 COVID-19 vaccine. Study results and limitations: Among AZD1222 vaccinees, only six were seropositive at baseline.

Only in-frame clones appear in the TCRdb table, and some are missing; sequencing was by immunoSEQ multiplex PCR. This table has 89,000 or so clones, about 87% appearing once. A word on this clone: Its cognate antigen is unknown.

The V end was cut by 3 bases, the J end by 5 bases, with 8 bases between. The CDR3 spans 13 residues. Germline loops: CDR1 LGHDT, CDR2 YNNKEL (reference sequence). This receptor was identified in an adult in good health. The input for sequencing was peripheral blood, taken on day 0 of AZD1222 vaccination. This chain joins TRBV3-1 (or the pseudogene TRBV3-2) and TRBJ2-1; D uncertain. The chain's CDR3 is CASSHGGDNEQFF. The CDR3 nucleotides are TGTGCCAGCAGCCATGGCGGTGACAATGAGCAGTTCTTC.